In its sample, the clone carrying this T cell receptor beta chain was seen many times. Its antigen remains unidentified. This entry belongs to a study of neurological immune-mediated disorders. Where libraries were unsorted, they were derived from 2 million PBMCs stored at -80 degrees C. In every sequencing run, more than 180 million TCR-beta sequences were generated from 15-18 subjects. MiXCR, applied by TCRdb to the 5' RACE reads, yields one record per CDR3 protein. The sample holds 90,000 to 150,000 distinct CDR3 sequences, about 3.2% seen once. General study points: There were no CDR3 amino acid sequences shared by expanded clones across subjects, a result suggesting private repertoires in all groups.

The CDR3 is 13 amino acids. Germline assignment: CDR1 MNHNY and CDR2 SVGAGI (reference sequence). V lost 7 bases and J 5 bases, leaving 14 bases between the germline ends. Input material: PBMCs. The TCR comes from a young woman with multiple sclerosis. This chain joins TRBV6-6 and TRBJ1-1, with a tentative D call TRBD1 (6 bases). Here the CDR3 DNA reads TGTGCCAGCATCGGTCAGGGGTCGACTGAAGCTTTCTTT. This codes for CASIGQGSTEAFF.